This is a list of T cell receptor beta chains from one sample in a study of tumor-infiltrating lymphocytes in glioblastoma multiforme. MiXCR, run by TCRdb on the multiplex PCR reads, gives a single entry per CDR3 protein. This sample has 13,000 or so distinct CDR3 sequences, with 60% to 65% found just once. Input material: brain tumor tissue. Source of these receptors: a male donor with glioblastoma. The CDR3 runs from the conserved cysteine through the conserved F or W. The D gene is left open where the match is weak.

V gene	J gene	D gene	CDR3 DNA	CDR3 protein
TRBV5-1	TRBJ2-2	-	TGCGCCAGCAGCTTGGGAGGCGGGAAGTACACCGGGGAGCTGTTTTTT	CASSLGGGKYTGELFF
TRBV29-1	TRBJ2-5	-	TGCAGCGTTGTACTTATGACCGATCAAGATACCCAGTACTTC	CSVVLMTDQDTQYF
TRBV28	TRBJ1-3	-	TGTGCCAGCAGTTTAGCTTCCGTGGTAGCAGGAAACACCATATATTTT	CASSLASVVAGNTIYF
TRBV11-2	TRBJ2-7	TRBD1	TGTGCCAGCAGCTTAAACAGGGGTCAACACGAGCAGTACTTC	CASSLNRGQHEQYF
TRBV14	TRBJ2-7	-	TGTGCCAGCAGCCATGCAGGCGGAACCCCCTACGTGCAGTACTTC	CASSHAGGTPYVQYF
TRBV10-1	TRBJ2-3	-	TGCGCCAGCAGTGAGGGGGCAGGCGATACGCAGTATTTT	CASSEGAGDTQYF
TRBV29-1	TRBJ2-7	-	TGCAGCGTTGATGACAACCCAAAGAGAGGCTCCTACGAGCAGTACTTC	CSVDDNPKRGSYEQYF
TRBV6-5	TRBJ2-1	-	TGTGCCAGCAGTGCGAAACAGGGTTACTCCTACAATGAGCAGTTCTTC	CASSAKQGYSYNEQFF
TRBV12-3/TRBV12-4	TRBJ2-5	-	TGTGCCAGCAGTTTGATTTCACGGGAGACCCAGTACTTC	CASSLISRETQYF
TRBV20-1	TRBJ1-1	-	TGCAGTGCTAGAGCGGGTGGAGCAAACACTAAAGCTTTCTTT	CSARAGGANTKAFF
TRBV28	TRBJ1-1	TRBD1	TGTGCCAGCAGCTCGGACAGGGCGAGGGCTTTCTTT	CASSSDRARAFF
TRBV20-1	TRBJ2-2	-	TGCAGTGTACCAGCGGACGGCAGGGAGCTGTTTTTT	CSVPADGRELFF